Shown below are 10 T cell receptor beta chains from a single sample sequenced in a study of blood T cells in healthy people across ages. Combining a sample-barcoded 5' primer with a J-beta primer mix, a second PCR ran for roughly 7 to 12 cycles. Via MiXCR, TCRdb re-called the 5' RACE reads, giving one row per CDR3 protein. The sample holds about 1.4 million distinct CDR3 sequences; 45% to 70% are singletons and the top ten take roughly 7%. Sequences were obtained from blood. Receptors originate from a young man in good health.

The chain links TRBV29-1 to TRBJ2-1; tentative D call: TRBD1 (6 bases). The germline gives CDR1 SQVTM, CDR2 ANQGSEA. V lost 6 bases to trimming and J lost 5 bases, with 14 bases between them. The CDR3 runs 13 residues. CDR3 residues: CSVTGLKHNEQFF. CDR3 DNA sequence: TGCAGCGTCACAGGGTTAAAGCACAATGAGCAGTTCTTC.

The J gene is TRBJ2-7, the V gene TRBV29-1; D gene uncertain. The CDR3 is 12 residues long. Germline V gene data show CDR1 as SQVTM and CDR2 as ANQGSEA. V was cut by 0 bases and J by 5 bases, with 8 bases left in between. CDR3 coding DNA: TGCAGCGTTGAAGATCATAGTGACGAGCAGTACTTC. Its protein is CSVEDHSDEQYF.

The V call is TRBV3-1, the J call TRBJ2-3, with D hard to call. V dropped 4 bases and J dropped 4 bases, with 12 bases sitting between them. The CDR3 totals 14 residues. Germline V CDR1 and CDR2: LGHDT, YNNKEL (reference sequence). The CDR3 coding sequence is TGTGCCAGCAGCCGACCTATCGGAGCAGATACGCAGTATTTT. It yields the protein CASSRPIGADTQYF.

The rearrangement joins TRBV2 to TRBJ1-1; D is possibly TRBD1 (6 bases). The ends were cut back, 7 bases at V and 0 bases at J, with 12 bases in the middle. The CDR3 spans 14 residues. The germline V gene has CDR1 SNHLY and CDR2 FYNNEI. CDR3 sequence: CASKVGALNTEAFF. For the CDR3, the DNA is TGTGCCAGCAAGGTGGGGGCTTTGAACACTGAAGCTTTCTTT.

V and J are TRBV25-1 and TRBJ1-2, with TRBD1 matching over 8 bases. This CDR3 has 15 amino acids. V gave up 7 bases and J gave up 0 bases; unmatched junction bases: 7. Germline loops: CDR1 MGHDK, CDR2 SYGVNS. The CDR3 bases are TGTGCCAGCACTGGGACAGGACTTACTAACTATGGCTACACCTTC. This translates into CASTGTGLTNYGYTF.

The chain recombines TRBV4-3 with TRBJ2-7; D is perhaps TRBD2 (7 bases). Trimming removed 0 bases from V and 0 bases from J, with 12 bases in between. Germline V gene data show CDR1 as LGHNA and CDR2 as YSLEER. This CDR3 spans 16 amino acids. The CDR3 nucleotides are TGCGCCAGCAGCCAAGAGGTGGGGGGGCCCTCCTACGAGCAGTACTTC. Translating it yields CASSQEVGGPSYEQYF.

The chain couples TRBV7-2 to TRBJ1-4, with 7 bases fitting TRBD1. After removal of 3 bases from V and 8 bases from J, the junction contained 3 bases not matched to a gene. There are 13 residues in the CDR3. CDR1 and CDR2 from the germline V gene are SGHTA and FQGNSA. The CDR3 nucleotides are TGTGCCAGCAGCTTGGGGACAGCAGAAAAACTGTTTTTT. Translation: CASSLGTAEKLFF.

This rearrangement joins TRBV12-3 or TRBV12-4 to TRBJ2-5; the match to TRBD2 covers 7 bases. The J segment lost 4 bases and the V segment lost 4 bases, leaving 3 bases of the junction unmatched. The CDR3 extends over 13 amino acids. CDR3 nucleotide sequence: TGTGCCAGCAGTTGGGACTACGGAGAGACCCAGTACTTC. It translates to CASSWDYGETQYF.

The gene calls are TRBV20-1 and TRBJ2-1; TRBD1 matches 12 bases. Germline CDR1 DFQATT, CDR2 SNEGSKA (reference sequence). This CDR3 is built from 16 residues. Unmatched junction bases numbered 12, after V lost 0 bases and J lost 12 bases. CDR3 sequence (DNA): TGCAGTGCTAGAGATTACCTCGGGACAGGGGGCCAGGGGCAGTTCTTC. Translated, it gives CSARDYLGTGGQGQFF.

The chain is built from TRBV11-2 and TRBJ2-3, with D possibly being TRBD2 (5 bases). V lost 10 bases and J 5 bases, leaving 10 bases between the germline ends. This CDR3 region has 11 residues. Germline V gives CDR1 SGHAT, CDR2 FQNNGV. In DNA form, the CDR3 reads TGTGCCACCTCTGGAGGAGATACGCAGTATTTT. It translates to CATSGGDTQYF.